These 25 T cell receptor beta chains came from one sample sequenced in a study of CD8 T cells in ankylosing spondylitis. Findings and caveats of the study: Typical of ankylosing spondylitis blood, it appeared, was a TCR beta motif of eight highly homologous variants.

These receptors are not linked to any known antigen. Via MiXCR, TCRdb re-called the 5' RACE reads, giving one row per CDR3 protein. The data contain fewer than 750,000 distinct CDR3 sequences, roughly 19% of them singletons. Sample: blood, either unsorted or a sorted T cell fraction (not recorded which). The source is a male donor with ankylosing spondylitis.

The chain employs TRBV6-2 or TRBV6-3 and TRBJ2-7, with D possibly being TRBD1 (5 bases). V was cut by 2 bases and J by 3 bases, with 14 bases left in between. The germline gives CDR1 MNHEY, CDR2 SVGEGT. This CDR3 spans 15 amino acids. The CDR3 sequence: CASSYPARADYEQYF. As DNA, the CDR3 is TGTGCCAGCAGTTACCCGGCCAGGGCGGACTACGAGCAGTACTTC.

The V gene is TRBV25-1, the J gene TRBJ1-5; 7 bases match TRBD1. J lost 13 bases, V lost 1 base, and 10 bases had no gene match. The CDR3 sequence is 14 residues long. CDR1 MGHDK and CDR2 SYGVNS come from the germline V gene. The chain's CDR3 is CASSESTGRGAQHF. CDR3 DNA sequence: TGTGCCAGCAGTGAATCGACAGGGAGGGGAGCTCAGCATTTT. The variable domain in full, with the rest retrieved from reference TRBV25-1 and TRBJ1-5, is EADIYQTPRYLVIGTGKKITLECSQTMGHDKMYWYQQDPGMELHLIHYSYGVNSTEKGDLSSESTVSRIRTEHFPLTLESARPSHTSQYLCASSESTGRGAQHFGDGTRLSIL.

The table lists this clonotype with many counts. CDR3 amino acids: CASPGVNTGELFF. CDR3 sequence (DNA): TGTGCCAGCCCGGGAGTGAACACCGGGGAGCTGTTTTTT. V is TRBV7-2 and J is TRBJ2-2; possibly TRBD2 for D (6 bases). This CDR3 spans 13 amino acids. Per the germline V gene, CDR1 is SGHTA and CDR2 is FQGNSA. Trimming stripped 8 bases from V and 1 base from J, with 8 bases between.

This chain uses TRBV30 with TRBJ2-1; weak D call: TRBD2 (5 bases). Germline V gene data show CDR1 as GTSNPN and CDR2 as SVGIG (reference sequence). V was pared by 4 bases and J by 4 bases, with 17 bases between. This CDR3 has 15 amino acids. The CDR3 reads CAWIKGATTYNEQFF. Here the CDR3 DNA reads TGTGCCTGGATAAAGGGAGCGACCACTTACAATGAGCAGTTCTTC. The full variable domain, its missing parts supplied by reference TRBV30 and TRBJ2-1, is SQTIHQWPATLVQPVGSPLSLECTVEGTSNPNLYWYRQAAGRGLQLLFYSVGIGQISSEVPQNLSASRPQDRQFILSSKKLLLSDSGFYLCAWIKGATTYNEQFFGPGTRLTVL.

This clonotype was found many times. CDR3 in DNA: TGTGCCACCAGTGTCGGGGGCCCTTCCCCCTACAATGAGCAGTTCTTC. It yields the protein CATSVGGPSPYNEQFF. This chain joins TRBV24-1 and TRBJ2-1; D possibly uses TRBD1 or TRBD2 (6 bases each). The length of the CDR3 is 16 residues. CDR1 is KGHDR, CDR2 SFDVKD, per germline. Trimming left V 5 bases short and J 2 bases short, with 15 bases between.

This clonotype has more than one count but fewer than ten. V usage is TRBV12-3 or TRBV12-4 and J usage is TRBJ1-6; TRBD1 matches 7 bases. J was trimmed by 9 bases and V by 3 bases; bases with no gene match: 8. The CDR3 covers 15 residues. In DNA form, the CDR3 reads TGTGCCAGCAGTTTGATAGGGGGCAGGAGTTCACCCCTCCACTTT. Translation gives CASSLIGGRSSPLHF.

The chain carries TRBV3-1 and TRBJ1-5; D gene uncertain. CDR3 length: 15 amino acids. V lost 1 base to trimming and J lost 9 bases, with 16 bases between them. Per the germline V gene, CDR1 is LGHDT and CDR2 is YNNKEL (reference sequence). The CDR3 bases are TGTGCCAGCAGCCAAGGTCGCGAGGTCCCCCGGCCCCAGCATTTT. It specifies CASSQGREVPRPQHF.

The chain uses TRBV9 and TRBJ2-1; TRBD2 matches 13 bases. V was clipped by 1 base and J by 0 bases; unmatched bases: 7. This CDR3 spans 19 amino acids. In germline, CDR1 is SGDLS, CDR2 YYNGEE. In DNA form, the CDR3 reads TGTGCCAGCAGCGTACGACTAGCGGGGGGTTCCAGCTCCTACAATGAGCAGTTCTTC. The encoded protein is CASSVRLAGGSSSYNEQFF. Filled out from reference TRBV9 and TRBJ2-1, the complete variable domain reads DSGVTQTPKHLITATGQRVTLRCSPRSGDLSVYWYQQSLDQGLQFLIQYYNGEERAKGNILERFSAQQFPDLHSELNLSSLELGDSALYFCASSVRLAGGSSSYNEQFFGPGTRLTVL.

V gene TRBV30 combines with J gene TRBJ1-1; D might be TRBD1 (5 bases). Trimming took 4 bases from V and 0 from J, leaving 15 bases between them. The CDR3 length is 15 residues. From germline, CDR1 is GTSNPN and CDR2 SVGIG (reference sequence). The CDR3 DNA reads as TGTGCCTGGACTCTTATGACAGCCATGAACACTGAAGCTTTCTTT. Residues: CAWTLMTAMNTEAFF.

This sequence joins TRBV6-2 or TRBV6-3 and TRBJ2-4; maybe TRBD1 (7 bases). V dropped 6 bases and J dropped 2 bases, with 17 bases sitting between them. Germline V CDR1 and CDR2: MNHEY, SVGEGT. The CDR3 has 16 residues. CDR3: CASSRGQGGSKNIQYF. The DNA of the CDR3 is TGTGCCAGCAGCCGCGGGCAGGGGGGATCCAAAAACATTCAGTACTTC.

The CDR3 protein is CASSPRGGTGQETQYF. For the CDR3, the DNA is TGTGCCAGCTCACCACGCGGGGGGACGGGGCAAGAGACCCAGTACTTC. The rearrangement joins TRBV18 to TRBJ2-5, with 8 bases aligning to TRBD2. The CDR3 is 16 amino acids. Germline loops: CDR1 KGHSH, CDR2 LQKENI. V shed 1 base and J 2 bases; nucleotides not matched to a gene: 6.

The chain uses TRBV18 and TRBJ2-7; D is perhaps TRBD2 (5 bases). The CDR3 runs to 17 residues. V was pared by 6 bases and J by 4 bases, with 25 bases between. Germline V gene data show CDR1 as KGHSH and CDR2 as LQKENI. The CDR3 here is CASSPPWASGSRYEQYF. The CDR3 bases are TGTGCCAGCTCGCCCCCCTGGGCGAGCGGCTCTCGGTACGAGCAGTACTTC.

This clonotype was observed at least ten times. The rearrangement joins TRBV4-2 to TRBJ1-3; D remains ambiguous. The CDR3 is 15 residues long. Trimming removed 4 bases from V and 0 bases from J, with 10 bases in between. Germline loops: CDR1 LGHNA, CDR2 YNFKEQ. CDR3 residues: CASSLRQTSGNTIYF. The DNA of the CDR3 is TGTGCCAGCAGCCTACGACAAACCTCTGGAAACACCATATATTTT.

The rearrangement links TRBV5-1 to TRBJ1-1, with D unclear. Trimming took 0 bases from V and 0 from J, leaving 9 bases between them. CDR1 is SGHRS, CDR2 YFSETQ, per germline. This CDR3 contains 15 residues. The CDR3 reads CASSLAGRLNTEAFF. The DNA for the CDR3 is TGCGCCAGCAGCTTGGCGGGCAGACTGAACACTGAAGCTTTCTTT.

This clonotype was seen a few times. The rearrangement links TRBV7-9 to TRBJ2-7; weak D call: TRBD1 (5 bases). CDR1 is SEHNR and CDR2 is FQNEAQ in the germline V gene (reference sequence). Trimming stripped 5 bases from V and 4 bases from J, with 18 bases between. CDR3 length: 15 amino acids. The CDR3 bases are TGTGCCAGCAGCGGTACCGGGTCCCCAGGGTACGAGCAGTACTTC. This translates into CASSGTGSPGYEQYF.

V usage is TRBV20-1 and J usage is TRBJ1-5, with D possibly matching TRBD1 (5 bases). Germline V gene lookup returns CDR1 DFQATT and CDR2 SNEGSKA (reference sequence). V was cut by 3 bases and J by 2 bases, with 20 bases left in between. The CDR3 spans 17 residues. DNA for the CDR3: TGCAGTGCTAGTCCCAGGGTCTGGGACTTAGGCAATCAGCCCCAGCATTTT. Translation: CSASPRVWDLGNQPQHF.

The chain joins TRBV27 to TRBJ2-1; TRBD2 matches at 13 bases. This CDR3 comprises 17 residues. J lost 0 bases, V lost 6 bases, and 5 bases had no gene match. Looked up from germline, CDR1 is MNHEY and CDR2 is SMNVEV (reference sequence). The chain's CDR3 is CASRRTSGGSSYNEQFF. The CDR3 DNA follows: TGTGCCAGCAGGCGGACTAGCGGGGGCAGCTCCTACAATGAGCAGTTCTTC.

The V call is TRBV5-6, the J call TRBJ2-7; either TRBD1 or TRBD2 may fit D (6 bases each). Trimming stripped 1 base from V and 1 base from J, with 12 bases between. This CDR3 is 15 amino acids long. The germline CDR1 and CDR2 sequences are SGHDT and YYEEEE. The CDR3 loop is CASSLRGVRSYEQYF. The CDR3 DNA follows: TGTGCCAGCAGCTTGAGGGGGGTGCGGTCCTACGAGCAGTACTTC.

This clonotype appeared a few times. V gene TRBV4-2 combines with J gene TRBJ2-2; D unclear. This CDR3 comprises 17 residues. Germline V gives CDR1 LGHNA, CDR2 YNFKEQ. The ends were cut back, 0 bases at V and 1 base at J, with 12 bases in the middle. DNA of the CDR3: TGTGCCAGCAGCCAAGACCCAAGCGCGCTGAACACCGGGGAGCTGTTTTTT. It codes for CASSQDPSALNTGELFF.

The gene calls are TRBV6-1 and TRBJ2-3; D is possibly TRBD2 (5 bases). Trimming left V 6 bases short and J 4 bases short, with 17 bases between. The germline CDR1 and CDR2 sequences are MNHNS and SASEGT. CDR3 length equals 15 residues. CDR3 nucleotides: TGTGCCAGCAGGTCACTAGGAGTGGAGGCAGATACGCAGTATTTT. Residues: CASRSLGVEADTQYF.

DNA for the CDR3: TGTGCCAGCAGTTTAAGGGGGACTGGGGTGAGGACCCACAATGAGCAGTTCTTC. This codes for CASSLRGTGVRTHNEQFF. The V gene is TRBV12-3 or TRBV12-4, the J gene TRBJ2-1; D possibly uses TRBD1 or TRBD2 (6 bases each). The V end was cut by 2 bases, the J end by 5 bases, with 22 bases between. The CDR3 covers 18 residues.

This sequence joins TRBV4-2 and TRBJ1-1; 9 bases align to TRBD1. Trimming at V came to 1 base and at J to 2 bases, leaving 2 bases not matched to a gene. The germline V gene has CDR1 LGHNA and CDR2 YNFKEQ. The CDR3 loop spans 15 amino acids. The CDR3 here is CASSQGQGENTEAFF. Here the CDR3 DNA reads TGTGCCAGCAGCCAAGGACAGGGGGAAAACACTGAAGCTTTCTTT.

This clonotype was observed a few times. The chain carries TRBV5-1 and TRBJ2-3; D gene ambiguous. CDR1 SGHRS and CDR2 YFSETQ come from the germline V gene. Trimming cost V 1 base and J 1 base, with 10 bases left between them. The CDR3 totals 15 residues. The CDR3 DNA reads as TGCGCCAGCAGCTTGTACGCCTCTGGCACAGATACGCAGTATTTT. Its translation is CASSLYASGTDTQYF.

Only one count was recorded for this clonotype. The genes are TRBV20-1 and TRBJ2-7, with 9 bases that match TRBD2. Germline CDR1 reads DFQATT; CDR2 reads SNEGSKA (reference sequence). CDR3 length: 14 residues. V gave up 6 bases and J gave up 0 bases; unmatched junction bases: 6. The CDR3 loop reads CSAPTSGRSYEQYF. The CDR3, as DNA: TGCAGTGCACCCACTAGCGGGCGCTCCTACGAGCAGTACTTC.

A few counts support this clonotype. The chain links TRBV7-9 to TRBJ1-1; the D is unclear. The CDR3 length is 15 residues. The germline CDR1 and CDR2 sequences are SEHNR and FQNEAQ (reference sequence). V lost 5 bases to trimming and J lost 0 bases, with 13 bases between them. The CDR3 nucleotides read TGTGCCAGCAGCCGCCCCTACCTTCTGAACACTGAAGCTTTCTTT. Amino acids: CASSRPYLLNTEAFF. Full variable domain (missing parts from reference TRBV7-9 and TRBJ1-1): DTGVSQNPRHKITKRGQNVTFRCDPISEHNRLYWYRQTLGQGPEFLTYFQNEAQLEKSRLLSDRFSAERPKGSFSTLEIQRTEQGDSAMYLCASSRPYLLNTEAFFGQGTRLTVV.